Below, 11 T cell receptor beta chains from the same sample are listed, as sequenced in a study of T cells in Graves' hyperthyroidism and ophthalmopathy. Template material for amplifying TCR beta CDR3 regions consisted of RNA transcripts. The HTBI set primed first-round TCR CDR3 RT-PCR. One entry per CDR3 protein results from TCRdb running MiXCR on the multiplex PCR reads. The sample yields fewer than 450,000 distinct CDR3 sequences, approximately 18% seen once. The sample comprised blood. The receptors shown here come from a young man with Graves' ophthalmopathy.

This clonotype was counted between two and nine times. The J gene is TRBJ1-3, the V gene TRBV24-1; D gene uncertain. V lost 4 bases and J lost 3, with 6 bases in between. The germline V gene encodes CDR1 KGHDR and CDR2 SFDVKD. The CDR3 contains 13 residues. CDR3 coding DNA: TGTGCCACCAGTGAGTCGGGTGGAAACACCATATATTTT. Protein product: CATSESGGNTIYF.

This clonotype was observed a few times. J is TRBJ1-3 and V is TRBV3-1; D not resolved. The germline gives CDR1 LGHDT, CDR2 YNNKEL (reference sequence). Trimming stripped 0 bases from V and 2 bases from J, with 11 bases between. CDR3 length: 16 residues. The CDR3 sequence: CASSQDRRIPGNTIYF. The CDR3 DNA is TGTGCCAGCAGCCAAGATAGACGGATCCCTGGAAACACCATATATTTT.

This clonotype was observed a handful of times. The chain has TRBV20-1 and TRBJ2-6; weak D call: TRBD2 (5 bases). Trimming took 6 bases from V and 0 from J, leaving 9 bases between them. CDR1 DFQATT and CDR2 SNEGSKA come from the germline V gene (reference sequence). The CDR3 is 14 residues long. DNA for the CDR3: TGCAGTGCCAGGACTCCCTCTGGGGCCAACGTCCTGACTTTC. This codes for CSARTPSGANVLTF.

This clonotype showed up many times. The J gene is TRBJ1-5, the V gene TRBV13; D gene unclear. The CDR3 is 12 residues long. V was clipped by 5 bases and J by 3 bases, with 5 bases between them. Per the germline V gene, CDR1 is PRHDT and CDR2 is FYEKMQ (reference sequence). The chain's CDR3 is CASSLNNQPQHF. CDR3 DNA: TGTGCCAGCAGCCTCAACAATCAGCCCCAGCATTTT.

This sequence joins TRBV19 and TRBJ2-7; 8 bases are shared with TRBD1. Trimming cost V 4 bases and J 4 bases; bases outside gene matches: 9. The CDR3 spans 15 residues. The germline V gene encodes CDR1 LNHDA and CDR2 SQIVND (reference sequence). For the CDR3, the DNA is TGTGCCAGTAGTACCGAGCAGGGGGCGAAGTACGAGCAGTACTTC. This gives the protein CASSTEQGAKYEQYF.

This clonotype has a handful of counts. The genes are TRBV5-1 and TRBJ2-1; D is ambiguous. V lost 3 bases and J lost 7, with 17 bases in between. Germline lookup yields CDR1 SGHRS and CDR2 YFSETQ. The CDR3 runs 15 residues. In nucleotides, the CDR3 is TGCGCCAGCAGCTCTACATTTGCCGTACTGAATGAGCAGTTCTTC. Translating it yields CASSSTFAVLNEQFF.

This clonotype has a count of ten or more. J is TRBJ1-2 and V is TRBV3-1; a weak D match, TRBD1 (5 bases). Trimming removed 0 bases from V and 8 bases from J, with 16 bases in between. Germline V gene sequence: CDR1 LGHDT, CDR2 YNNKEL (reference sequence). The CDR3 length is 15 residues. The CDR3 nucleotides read TGTGCCAGCAGCCAAGATTTTGGAGGGGTATACGGCTACACCTTC. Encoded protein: CASSQDFGGVYGYTF.

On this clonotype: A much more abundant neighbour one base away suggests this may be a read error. CDR3 residues: CASSYVSRETQYF. In nucleotides, the CDR3 is TGTGCCAGCAGTTACGTGTCCCGAGAGACCCAGTACTTC. V usage is TRBV5-5 and J usage is TRBJ2-5; D gene ambiguous. The germline V gene encodes CDR1 SGHKS and CDR2 YYEKEE (reference sequence). The CDR3 contains 13 residues. V lost 5 bases and J 4 bases, leaving 12 bases between the germline ends.

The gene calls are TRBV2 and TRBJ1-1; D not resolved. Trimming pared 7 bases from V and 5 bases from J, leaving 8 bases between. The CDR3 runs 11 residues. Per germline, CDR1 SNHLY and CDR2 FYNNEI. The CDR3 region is CASTVFTEAFF. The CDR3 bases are TGTGCCAGCACGGTTTTTACTGAAGCTTTCTTT.

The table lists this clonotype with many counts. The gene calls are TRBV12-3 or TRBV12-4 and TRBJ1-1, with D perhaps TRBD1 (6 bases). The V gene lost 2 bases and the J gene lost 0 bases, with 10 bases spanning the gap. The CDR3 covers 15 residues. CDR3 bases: TGTGCCAGCAGTTTAAGGACAGAGATGAACACTGAAGCTTTCTTT. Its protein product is CASSLRTEMNTEAFF.

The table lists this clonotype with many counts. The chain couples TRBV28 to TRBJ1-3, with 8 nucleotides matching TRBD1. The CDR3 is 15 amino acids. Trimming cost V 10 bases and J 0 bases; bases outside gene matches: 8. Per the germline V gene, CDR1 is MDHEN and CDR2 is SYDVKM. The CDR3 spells CATRQGLYSGNTIYF. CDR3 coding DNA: TGTGCCACCCGACAGGGGCTATACTCTGGAAACACCATATATTTT. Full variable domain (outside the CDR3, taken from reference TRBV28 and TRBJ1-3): DVKVTQSSRYLVKRTGEKVFLECVQDMDHENMFWYRQDPGLGLRLIYFSYDVKMKEKGDIPEGYSVSREKKERFSLILESASTNQTSMYLCATRQGLYSGNTIYFGEGSWLTVV.